What follows is one TCR beta chain and its context. It has no known antigen specificity. The read stops 3 residues short of the end of the CDR3; the missing end is completed from the germline J gene. Measured from the cysteine to the phenylalanine, the CDR3 is 16 residues long. The DNA has 39 bases, all within the CDR3, and is read from base 1. V is pared back by 7 bases and J by 6 bases, with 23 bases lying between the germline termini. CDR1 and CDR2, per the germline V gene, are MNHEY and SVGEGT. This sample was taken from a study of Tregs in tolerant kidney transplant recipients (dated by TCRdb to the late 2010s). General notes on the study: The transplants used related donors along with nonmyeloablative bone marrow transplantation, and in the human trials mixed chimerism was transient. TCRbeta sequencing was used in the study to identify donor-specific regulatory T cells before combined kidney and bone marrow transplantation, and the identified cells were then tracked after transplant. Overall study results and their limits: Donor-specific Treg expansion exceeded global Treg expansion in tolerant patients, suggesting antigen-driven rather than nonspecific expansion. Because the study included only a small number of patients, the results must be confirmed in larger populations and under other immunosuppression protocols. Expanding Tregs with activated donor B cells appeared to identify the most biologically relevant and donor-specific TCRbeta repertoire. For some patients, the PCR primers changed as time went on, which meant samples from those patients could not be compared with one another at the nucleotide level. Biological reproducibility was not examined directly, but technical replication error appeared to be minimal.

In light of the paper, this sample's time point label describes: blood sample drawn before combined kidney and bone marrow transplant. Unstimulated Tregs (CD4+CD25+CD127-), CD4+ non-Tregs (CD4+CD25-), CD4 and CD8 cells were FACS-sorted from thawed PBMCs. Patients were 4 combined kidney and bone marrow transplant recipients from the ITN036ST trial, and only these trial subjects had samples available. Healthy control blood was processed to PBMCs by Ficoll density gradient and cryopreserved, and patient PBMCs were collected before and after transplant. Genomic DNA was extracted from sorted cells with the QIAGEN DNeasy Blood and Tissue Kit for TCRbeta CDR3 sequencing. Through immunoSEQ, high-throughput TCRbeta CDR3 sequencing was done commercially, including PCR amplification with internal controls and bias correction. As for how the authors treated the data: Unique productive TCRbeta sequences were defined by CDR3 nucleotide sequence where primers matched, otherwise by CDR3 amino acid sequence with Vbeta and Jbeta genes. As a correction for sorting error, sequences shared between sorted populations at a frequency ratio of 2:1 or less were discarded, and the remaining shared sequences were assigned to the higher population. Sequences were defined as donor-reactive when expanded at least 5-fold in CFSE-low cells versus unstimulated cells and present at a frequency of at least 0.01% in CFSE-low cells. Repertoire divergence was quantified by Jensen-Shannon divergence calculated from the top 100 TCRbeta sequences ranked by frequency. For samples with multiple sequencing runs, sorting error was corrected separately for each run before the runs were pooled. TCRdb took this table from immuneACCESS and kept in-frame rearrangements with V and J called. Such tables lack part of the clones; where checked against another copy, unresolved V genes explain under half of the gap, and the rest is unexplained. The V and J calls and clone size come from that table; D and trimming were worked out from the DNA. The sample has 48,000 or so clones on record. Around 0.8% of the sample lies in the top ten.

The sequencing used CD4+ T cells from blood, collected before the transplant. The sequence came from a human donor who received a combined kidney and bone marrow transplant. This chain joins TRBV6-2 or TRBV6-3 to TRBJ2-3, with no confident D gene call. The DNA read from the CDR3 is TGTGCCAGCAATAAACCGAGGCAGTCTCGGGTGGATACG. It translates to CASNKPRQSRVDT. The CDR3, in full, reads CASNKPRQSRVDTQYF.